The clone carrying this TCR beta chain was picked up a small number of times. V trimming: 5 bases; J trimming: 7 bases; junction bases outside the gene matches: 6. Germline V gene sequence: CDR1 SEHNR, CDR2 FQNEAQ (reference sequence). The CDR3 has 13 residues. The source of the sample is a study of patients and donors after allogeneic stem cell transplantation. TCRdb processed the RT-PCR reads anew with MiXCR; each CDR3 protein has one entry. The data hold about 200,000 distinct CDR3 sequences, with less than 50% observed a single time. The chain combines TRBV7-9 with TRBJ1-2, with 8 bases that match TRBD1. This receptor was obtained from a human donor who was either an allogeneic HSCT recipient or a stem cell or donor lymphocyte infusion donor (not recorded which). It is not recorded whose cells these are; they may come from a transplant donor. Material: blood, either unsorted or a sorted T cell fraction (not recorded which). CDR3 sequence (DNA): TGTGCCAGCAGCCTCTCCAGGGGGCTTGGCTACACCTTC. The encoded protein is CASSLSRGLGYTF.